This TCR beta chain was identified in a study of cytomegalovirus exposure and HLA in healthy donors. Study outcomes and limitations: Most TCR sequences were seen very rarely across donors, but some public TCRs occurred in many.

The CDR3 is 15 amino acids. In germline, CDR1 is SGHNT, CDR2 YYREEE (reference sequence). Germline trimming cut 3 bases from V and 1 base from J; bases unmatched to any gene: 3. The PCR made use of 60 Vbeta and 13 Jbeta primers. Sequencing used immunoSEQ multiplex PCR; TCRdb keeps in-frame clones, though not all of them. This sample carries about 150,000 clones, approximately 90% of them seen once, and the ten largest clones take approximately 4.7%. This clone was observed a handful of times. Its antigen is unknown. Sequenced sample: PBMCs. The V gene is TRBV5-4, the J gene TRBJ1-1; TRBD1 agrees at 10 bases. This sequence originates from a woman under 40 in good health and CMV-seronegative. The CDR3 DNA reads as TGTGCCAGCAGCTCTTGGACAGGGGGGAACACTGAAGCTTTCTTT. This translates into CASSSWTGGNTEAFF.